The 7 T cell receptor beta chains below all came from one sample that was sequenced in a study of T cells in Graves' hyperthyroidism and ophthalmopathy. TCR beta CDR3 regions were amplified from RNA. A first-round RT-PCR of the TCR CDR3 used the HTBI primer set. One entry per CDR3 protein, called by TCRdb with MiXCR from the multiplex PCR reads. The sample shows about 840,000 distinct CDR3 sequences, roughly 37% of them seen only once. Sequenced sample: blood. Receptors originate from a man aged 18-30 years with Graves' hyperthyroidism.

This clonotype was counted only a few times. The CDR3: CASSLEGTGGYTIYF. CDR3 sequence (DNA): TGTGCCAGCAGCTTAGAAGGGACAGGGGGATACACCATATATTTT. The V gene is TRBV7-8, the J gene TRBJ1-3, with 11 bases fitting TRBD1. The J segment lost 8 bases and the V segment lost 1 base, leaving 4 bases of the junction unmatched. The CDR3 extends over 15 amino acids. The germline gives CDR1 SGHVS, CDR2 FQNEAQ. Full variable domain (remainder filled in from reference TRBV7-8 and TRBJ1-3): GAGVSQSPRYKVAKRGQDVALRCDPISGHVSLFWYQQALGQGPEFLTYFQNEAQLDKSGLPSDRFFAERPEGSVSTLKIQRTQQEDSAVYLCASSLEGTGGYTIYFGEGSWLTVV.

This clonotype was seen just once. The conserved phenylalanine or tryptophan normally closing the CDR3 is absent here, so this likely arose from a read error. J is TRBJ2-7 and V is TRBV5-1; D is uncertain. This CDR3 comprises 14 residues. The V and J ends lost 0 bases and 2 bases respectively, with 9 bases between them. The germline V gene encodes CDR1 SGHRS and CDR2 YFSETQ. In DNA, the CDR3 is TGCGCCAGCAGCTTGGAATGGGTGGCCTACGAGCAGTACCTC. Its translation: CASSLEWVAYEQYL.

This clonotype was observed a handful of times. The CDR3 region has the DNA TGTGCCAGCAGTTACCGGCGGGGGCGAGACACTGAAGCTTTCTTT. Translating gives CASSYRRGRDTEAFF. This chain joins TRBV9 and TRBJ1-1, with a possible D match to TRBD1 (6 bases). The CDR3 is made up of 15 amino acids. V lost 5 bases to trimming and J lost 3 bases, with 17 bases between them. Per the germline V gene, CDR1 is SGDLS and CDR2 is YYNGEE. Using reference TRBV9 and TRBJ1-1 for the parts outside the CDR3, the full variable domain is DSGVTQTPKHLITATGQRVTLRCSPRSGDLSVYWYQQSLDQGLQFLIQYYNGEERAKGNILERFSAQQFPDLHSELNLSSLELGDSALYFCASSYRRGRDTEAFFGQGTRLTVV.

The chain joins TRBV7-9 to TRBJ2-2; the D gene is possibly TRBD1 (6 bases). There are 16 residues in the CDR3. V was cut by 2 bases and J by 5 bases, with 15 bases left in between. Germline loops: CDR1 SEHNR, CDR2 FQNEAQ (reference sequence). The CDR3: CASSLYREEGTGELFF. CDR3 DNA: TGTGCCAGCAGCTTATACAGGGAAGAAGGAACCGGGGAGCTGTTTTTT. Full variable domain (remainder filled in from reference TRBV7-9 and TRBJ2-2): DTGVSQNPRHKITKRGQNVTFRCDPISEHNRLYWYRQTLGQGPEFLTYFQNEAQLEKSRLLSDRFSAERPKGSFSTLEIQRTEQGDSAMYLCASSLYREEGTGELFFGEGSRLTVL.

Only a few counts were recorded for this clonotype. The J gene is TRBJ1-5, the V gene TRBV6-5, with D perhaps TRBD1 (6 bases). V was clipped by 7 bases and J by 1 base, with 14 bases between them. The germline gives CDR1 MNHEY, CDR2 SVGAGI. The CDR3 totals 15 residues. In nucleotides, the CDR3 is TGTGCCAGCAATCCTAAAGGGGGGAGCAATCAGCCCCAGCATTTT. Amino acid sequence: CASNPKGGSNQPQHF.

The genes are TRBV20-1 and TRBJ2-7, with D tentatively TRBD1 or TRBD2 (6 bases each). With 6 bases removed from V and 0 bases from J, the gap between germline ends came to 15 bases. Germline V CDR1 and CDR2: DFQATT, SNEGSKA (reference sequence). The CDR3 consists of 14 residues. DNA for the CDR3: TGCAGTGCGGGGGGCAGGGCCTTCTCCTACGAGCAGTACTTC. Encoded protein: CSAGGRAFSYEQYF.

The CDR3 nucleotides read TGTGCCTGCGATGACGGATCCTACGAGCAGTACTTC. Translating it yields CACDDGSYEQYF. This chain joins TRBV10-3 and TRBJ2-7; D gene ambiguous. V lost 11 bases and J lost 1, with 12 bases in between. The CDR3 has 12 amino acids. CDR1 is ENHRY, CDR2 SYGVKD, per germline.